Sequencing of this TCR beta chain was carried out in a study of T cell responses to AZD1222 COVID-19 vaccine. This CDR3 spans 14 amino acids. The J segment lost 8 bases and the V segment lost 7 bases, leaving 12 bases of the junction unmatched. Germline values: CDR1 SNHLY, CDR2 FYNNEI. Clones were sequenced by immunoSEQ multiplex PCR, and TCRdb holds only the in-frame ones, with some missing. The table has over 130,000 clones, roughly 88% seen once. About this clone itself: Its antigen is still unknown.

Regarding the study as a whole: Baseline seropositives among AZD1222 recipients totaled only five to seven.

The receptor's source is an adult who received the AZD1222 COVID-19 vaccine. The source was peripheral blood, collected 28 days after the second AZD1222 dose. The chain couples TRBV2 to TRBJ1-2; 8 nucleotides line up with TRBD1. CDR3 in DNA: TGTGCCAGCAAGGCCCAGGGGGCGATTTCAGGCTACACCTTC. It translates to CASKAQGAISGYTF.